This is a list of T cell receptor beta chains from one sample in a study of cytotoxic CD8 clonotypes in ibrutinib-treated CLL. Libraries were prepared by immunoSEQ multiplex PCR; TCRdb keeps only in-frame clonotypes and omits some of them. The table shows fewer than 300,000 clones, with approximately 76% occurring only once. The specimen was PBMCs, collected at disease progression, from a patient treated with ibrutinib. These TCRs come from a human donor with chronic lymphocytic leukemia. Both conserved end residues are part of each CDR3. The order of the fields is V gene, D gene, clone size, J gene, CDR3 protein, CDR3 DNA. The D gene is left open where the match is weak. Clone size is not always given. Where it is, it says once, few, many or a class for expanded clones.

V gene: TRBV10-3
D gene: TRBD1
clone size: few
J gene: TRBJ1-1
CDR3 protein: CAITRTGNTEAFF
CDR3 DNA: TGTGCCATCACTAGGACAGGGAACACTGAAGCTTTCTTT

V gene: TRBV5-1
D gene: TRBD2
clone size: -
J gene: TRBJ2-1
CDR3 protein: CASSFSGGNNEQFF
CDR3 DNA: TGCGCCAGCAGCTTTAGCGGGGGAAACAATGAGCAGTTCTTC

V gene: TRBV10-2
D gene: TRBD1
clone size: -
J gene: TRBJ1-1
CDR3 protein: CASSATTGRAEAFF
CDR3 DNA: TGCGCCAGCAGTGCGACGACAGGGAGGGCTGAAGCTTTCTTT

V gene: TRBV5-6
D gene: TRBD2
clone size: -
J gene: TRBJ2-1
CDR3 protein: CASKSTGWGSAGGNEQFF
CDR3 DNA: TGTGCCAGCAAATCTACCGGATGGGGTTCAGCGGGAGGCAATGAGCAGTTCTTC

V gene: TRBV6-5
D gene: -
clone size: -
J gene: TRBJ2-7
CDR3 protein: CASRGTLYYEQYF
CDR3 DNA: TGTGCCAGCCGAGGGACACTCTACTACGAGCAGTACTTC

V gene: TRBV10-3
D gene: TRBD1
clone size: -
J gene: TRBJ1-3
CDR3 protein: CAISRDSTSGNTIYF
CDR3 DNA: TGTGCCATCAGTAGGGACAGCACTTCTGGAAACACCATATATTTT

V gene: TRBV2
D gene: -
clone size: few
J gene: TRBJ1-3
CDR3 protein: CASRLDGGGNTIYF
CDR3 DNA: TGTGCCAGCAGGCTTGATGGAGGGGGAAACACCATATATTTT

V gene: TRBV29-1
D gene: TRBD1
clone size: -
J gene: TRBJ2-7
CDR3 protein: CSVEGWTGEGFYEQYF
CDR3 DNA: TGCAGCGTTGAAGGTTGGACAGGGGAAGGTTTCTACGAGCAGTACTTC

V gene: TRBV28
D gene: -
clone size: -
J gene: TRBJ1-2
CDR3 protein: CASSSPQGIYGYTF
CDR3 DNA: TGTGCCAGCAGTTCCCCTCAGGGTATTTATGGCTACACCTTC

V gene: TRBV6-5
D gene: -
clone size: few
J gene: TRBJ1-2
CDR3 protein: CASSSSPTGYGYTF
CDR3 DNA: TGTGCCAGCAGTTCCTCCCCGACAGGCTACGGCTACACCTTC

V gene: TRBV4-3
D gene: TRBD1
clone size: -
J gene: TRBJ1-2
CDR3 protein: CASSQRTGSDGYTF
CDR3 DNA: TGCGCCAGCAGCCAGAGGACAGGATCAGATGGCTACACCTTC

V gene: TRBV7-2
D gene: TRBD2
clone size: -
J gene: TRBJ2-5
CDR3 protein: CASSPTSGASETQYF
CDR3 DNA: TGTGCCAGCAGCCCCACGAGCGGGGCGTCAGAGACCCAGTACTTC

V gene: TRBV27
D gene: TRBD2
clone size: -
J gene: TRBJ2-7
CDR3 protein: CASSLLGGSYEQYF
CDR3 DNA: TGTGCCAGCAGTTTGTTGGGCGGGAGCTACGAGCAGTACTTC

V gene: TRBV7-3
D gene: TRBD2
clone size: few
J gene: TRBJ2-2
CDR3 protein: CASSPTSGENTGELFF
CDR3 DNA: TGTGCCAGCAGCCCCACTAGCGGAGAAAACACCGGGGAGCTGTTTTTT

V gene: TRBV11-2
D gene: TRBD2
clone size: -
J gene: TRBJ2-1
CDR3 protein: CASSLSGGRYNEQFF
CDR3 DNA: TGTGCCAGCAGCTTAAGCGGGGGGCGCTACAATGAGCAGTTCTTC

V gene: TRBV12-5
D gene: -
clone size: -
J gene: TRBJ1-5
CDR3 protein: CASGLVFRGRSNQPQHF
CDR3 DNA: TGTGCTAGTGGTTTGGTATTCCGGGGAAGGAGCAATCAGCCCCAGCATTTT

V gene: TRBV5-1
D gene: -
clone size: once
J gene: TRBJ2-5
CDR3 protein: CASSLDSTETQYF
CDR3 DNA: TGCGCCAGCAGCTTGGACTCTACGGAGACCCAGTACTTC

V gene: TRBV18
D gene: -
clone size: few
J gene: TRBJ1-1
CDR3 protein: CASSPLQGNTEAFF
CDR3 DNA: TGTGCCAGCTCACCTCTACAGGGGAACACTGAAGCTTTCTTT

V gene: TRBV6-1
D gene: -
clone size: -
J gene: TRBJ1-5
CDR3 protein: CASSALVEGAKPQHF
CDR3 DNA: TGTGCCAGCAGTGCCCTGGTCGAGGGCGCGAAGCCCCAGCATTTT

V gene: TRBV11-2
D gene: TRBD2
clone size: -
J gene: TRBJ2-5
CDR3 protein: CASSRGTSRSQETQYF
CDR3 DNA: TGTGCCAGCAGCCGCGGGACTAGCCGTAGTCAAGAGACCCAGTACTTC

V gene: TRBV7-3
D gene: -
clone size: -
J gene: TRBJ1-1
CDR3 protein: CASSLGGMVTEAFF
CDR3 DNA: TGTGCCAGCAGCTTAGGGGGGATGGTCACTGAAGCTTTCTTT

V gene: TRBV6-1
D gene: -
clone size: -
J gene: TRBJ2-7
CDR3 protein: CASSKGPFSYEQYF
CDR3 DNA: TGTGCCAGCAGTAAGGGGCCTTTCTCCTACGAGCAGTACTTC

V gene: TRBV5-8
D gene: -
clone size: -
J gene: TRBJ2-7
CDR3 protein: CASSVNRGGEQYF
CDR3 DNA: TGTGCCAGCAGCGTGAACAGGGGGGGCGAGCAGTACTTC

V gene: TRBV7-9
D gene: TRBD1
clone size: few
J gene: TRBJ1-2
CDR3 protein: CASSSTGGLDGYTF
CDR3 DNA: TGTGCCAGCAGTTCTACAGGGGGTTTGGATGGCTACACCTTC

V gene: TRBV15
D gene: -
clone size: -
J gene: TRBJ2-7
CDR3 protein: CATSRERDTRREQYF
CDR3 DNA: TGTGCCACCAGCAGAGAGCGGGACACCCGCCGCGAGCAGTACTTC

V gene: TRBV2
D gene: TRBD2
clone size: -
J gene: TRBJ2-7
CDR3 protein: CASRWRGGGGLYYEQYF
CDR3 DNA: TGTGCCAGCCGTTGGAGAGGTGGCGGGGGGCTTTACTACGAGCAGTACTTC

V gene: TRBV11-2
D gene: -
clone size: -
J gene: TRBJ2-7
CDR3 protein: CASSFAYYSYEQYF
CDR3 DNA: TGTGCCAGCAGCTTCGCGTACTACAGCTACGAGCAGTACTTC

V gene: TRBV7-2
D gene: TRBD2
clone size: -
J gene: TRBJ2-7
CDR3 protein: CASSPGLATYEQYF
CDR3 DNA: TGTGCCAGCAGCCCCGGACTAGCGACCTACGAGCAGTACTTC

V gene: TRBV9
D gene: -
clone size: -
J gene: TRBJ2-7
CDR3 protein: CASSYGTLETYEQYF
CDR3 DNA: TGTGCCAGCAGCTACGGGACTTTAGAGACCTACGAGCAGTACTTC

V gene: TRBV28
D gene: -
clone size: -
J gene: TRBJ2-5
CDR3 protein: CASRNRSWYSQETQYF
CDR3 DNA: TGTGCCAGCAGAAACCGTAGTTGGTACAGCCAAGAGACCCAGTACTTC

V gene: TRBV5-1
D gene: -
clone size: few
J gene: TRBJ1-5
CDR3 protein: CASRQGLNQPQHF
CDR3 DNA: TGCGCCAGCAGACAGGGACTCAATCAGCCCCAGCATTTT

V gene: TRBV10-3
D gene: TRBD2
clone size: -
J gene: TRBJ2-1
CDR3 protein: CAISGGGTYNEQFF
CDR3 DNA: TGTGCCATCTCTGGGGGGGGTACCTACAATGAGCAGTTCTTC

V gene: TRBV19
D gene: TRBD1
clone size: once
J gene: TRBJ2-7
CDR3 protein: CASSLRDSRISTYEQYF
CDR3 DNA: TGTGCCAGTAGTCTCCGGGACAGTCGGATAAGCACCTACGAGCAGTACTTC

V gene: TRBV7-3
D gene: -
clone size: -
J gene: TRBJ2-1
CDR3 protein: CASSPYDEPNEQFF
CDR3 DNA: TGTGCCAGCAGCCCCTACGACGAGCCCAATGAGCAGTTCTTC

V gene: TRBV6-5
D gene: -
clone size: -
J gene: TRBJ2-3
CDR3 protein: CASSYSTGADTDTQYF
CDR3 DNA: TGTGCCAGCAGTTACTCGACGGGGGCGGACACAGATACGCAGTATTTT

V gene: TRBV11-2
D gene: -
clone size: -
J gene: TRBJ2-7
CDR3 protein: CASSTYLAPYEQYF
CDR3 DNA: TGTGCCAGCAGCACTTACCTAGCGCCATACGAGCAGTACTTC

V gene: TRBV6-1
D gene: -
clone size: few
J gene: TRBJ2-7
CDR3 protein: CASSVYHSYEQYF
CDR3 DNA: TGTGCCAGCAGTGTGTACCACTCCTACGAGCAGTACTTC

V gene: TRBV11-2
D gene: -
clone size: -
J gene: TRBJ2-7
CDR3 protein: CASSPAYEQYF
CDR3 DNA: TGTGCCAGCAGCCCCGCCTACGAGCAGTACTTC

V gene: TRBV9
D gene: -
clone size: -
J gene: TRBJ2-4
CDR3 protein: CASSVGSGAENIQYF
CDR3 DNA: TGTGCCAGCAGCGTAGGAAGCGGAGCCGAAAACATTCAGTACTTC

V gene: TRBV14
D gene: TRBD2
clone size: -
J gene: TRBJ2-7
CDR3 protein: CASSQEREARHEQYF
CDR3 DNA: TGTGCCAGCAGCCAAGAGCGGGAGGCACGTCACGAGCAGTACTTC